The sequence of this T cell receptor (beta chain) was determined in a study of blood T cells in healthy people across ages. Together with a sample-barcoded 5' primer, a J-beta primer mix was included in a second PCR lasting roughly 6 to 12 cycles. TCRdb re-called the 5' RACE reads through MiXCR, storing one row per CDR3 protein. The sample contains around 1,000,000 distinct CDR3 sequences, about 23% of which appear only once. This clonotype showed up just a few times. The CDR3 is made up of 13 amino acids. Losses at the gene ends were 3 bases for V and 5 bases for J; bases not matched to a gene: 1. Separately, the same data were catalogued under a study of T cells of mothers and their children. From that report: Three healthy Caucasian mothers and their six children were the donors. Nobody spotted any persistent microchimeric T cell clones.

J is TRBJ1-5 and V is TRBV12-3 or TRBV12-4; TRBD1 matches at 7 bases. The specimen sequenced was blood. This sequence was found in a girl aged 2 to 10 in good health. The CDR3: CASSFGTDQPQHF. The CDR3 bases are TGTGCCAGCAGTTTTGGGACAGATCAGCCCCAGCATTTT.